This is a list of T cell receptor beta chains from one sample in a study of T cell responses to AZD1222 COVID-19 vaccine. TCRdb's copy holds only in-frame clones and misses some; the assay was immunoSEQ multiplex PCR. The sample records more than 150,000 clones, around nine tenths being singletons. Sample: peripheral blood, taken on day 0 of AZD1222 vaccination. Source of these receptors: an adult in good health. Both conserved end residues are part of each CDR3. Fields, in order: D gene, J gene, clone size, V gene, CDR3 protein, CDR3 DNA. D genes are given only for firm matches. Clone size is shown for a subset of rows, as once, few, many or a class of expanded clone.

d_gene: -; j_gene: TRBJ1-1; abundance: -; v_gene: TRBV11-2; CDR3aa: CASSLKGSGAFF; CDR3nt: TGTGCCAGCAGCTTAAAGGGGTCCGGAGCTTTCTTT
d_gene: -; j_gene: TRBJ2-5; abundance: -; v_gene: TRBV5-4; CDR3aa: CASSSSQETQYF; CDR3nt: TGTGCCAGCAGCTCATCACAAGAGACCCAGTACTTC
d_gene: TRBD1; j_gene: TRBJ1-6; abundance: -; v_gene: TRBV9; CDR3aa: CASSSRQGASNSPLHF; CDR3nt: TGTGCCAGCAGCTCTCGACAGGGGGCCTCTAATTCACCCCTCCACTTT
d_gene: -; j_gene: TRBJ1-1; abundance: -; v_gene: TRBV9; CDR3aa: CASSPGRSNTEAFF; CDR3nt: TGTGCCAGCAGCCCGGGACGGTCGAACACTGAAGCTTTCTTT
d_gene: -; j_gene: TRBJ1-6; abundance: -; v_gene: TRBV2; CDR3aa: CASSEDPARPLHF; CDR3nt: TGTGCCAGCAGTGAAGATCCAGCTCGACCCCTCCACTTT
d_gene: -; j_gene: TRBJ2-1; abundance: -; v_gene: TRBV5-8; CDR3aa: CASSLNGFEQFF; CDR3nt: TGTGCCAGCAGCTTGAATGGGTTTGAGCAGTTCTTC
d_gene: TRBD1; j_gene: TRBJ1-6; abundance: -; v_gene: TRBV9; CDR3aa: CASSVGARGQGDSPLHF; CDR3nt: TGTGCCAGCAGCGTAGGAGCGCGGGGACAGGGTGACTCACCCCTCCACTTT
d_gene: -; j_gene: TRBJ1-5; abundance: -; v_gene: TRBV6-5; CDR3aa: CASTRIEGPQHF; CDR3nt: TGTGCCAGCACGCGGATCGAGGGGCCCCAGCATTTT
d_gene: -; j_gene: TRBJ1-2; abundance: -; v_gene: TRBV3-1/TRBV3-2; CDR3aa: CASSQDEGAGYTF; CDR3nt: TGTGCCAGCAGCCAAGATGAGGGCGCCGGGTACACCTTC
d_gene: -; j_gene: TRBJ1-2; abundance: -; v_gene: TRBV10-2; CDR3aa: CASLDATYNYGYTF; CDR3nt: TGCGCCAGCTTGGACGCGACTTATAACTATGGCTACACCTTC
d_gene: -; j_gene: TRBJ1-4; abundance: -; v_gene: TRBV7-3; CDR3aa: CASSLAAGTNEKLFF; CDR3nt: TGTGCCAGCAGCTTAGCGGCAGGTACTAATGAAAAACTGTTTTTT
d_gene: TRBD1; j_gene: TRBJ2-7; abundance: -; v_gene: TRBV11-2; CDR3aa: CASSLNRGMGYEQYF; CDR3nt: TGTGCCAGCAGCTTAAACAGGGGGATGGGCTACGAGCAGTACTTC
d_gene: -; j_gene: TRBJ2-7; abundance: -; v_gene: TRBV7-8; CDR3aa: CASSPLARSYEQYF; CDR3nt: TGTGCCAGCAGCCCCCTAGCGCGTTCCTACGAGCAGTACTTC
d_gene: TRBD1; j_gene: TRBJ1-6; abundance: -; v_gene: TRBV10-2; CDR3aa: CASSETGGFYNSPLHF; CDR3nt: TGCGCCAGCAGTGAGACAGGGGGCTTCTATAATTCACCCCTCCACTTT
d_gene: -; j_gene: TRBJ2-2; abundance: once; v_gene: TRBV9; CDR3aa: CASSVIHAATNTGELFF; CDR3nt: TGTGCCAGCAGCGTAATTCACGCGGCTACGAACACCGGGGAGCTGTTTTTT
d_gene: TRBD1; j_gene: TRBJ1-2; abundance: -; v_gene: TRBV5-4; CDR3aa: CASRLGTGVSDYGYTF; CDR3nt: TGTGCCAGCAGGCTCGGAACAGGGGTTTCGGACTATGGCTACACCTTC
d_gene: TRBD2; j_gene: TRBJ2-1; abundance: -; v_gene: TRBV5-6; CDR3aa: CASHFGGWEGEQFF; CDR3nt: TGTGCCAGCCACTTCGGGGGTTGGGAGGGTGAGCAGTTCTTC
d_gene: TRBD1; j_gene: TRBJ1-2; abundance: -; v_gene: TRBV28; CDR3aa: CASREGQASYGYTF; CDR3nt: TGTGCCAGCAGGGAGGGACAGGCTAGCTATGGCTACACCTTC
d_gene: -; j_gene: TRBJ1-1; abundance: -; v_gene: TRBV11-2; CDR3aa: CASSLSGGLTEAFF; CDR3nt: TGTGCCAGCAGTCTTTCGGGGGGCTTGACTGAAGCTTTCTTT
d_gene: -; j_gene: TRBJ2-1; abundance: -; v_gene: TRBV5-4; CDR3aa: CASSLGGVFNEQFF; CDR3nt: TGTGCCAGCAGCTTGGGGGGAGTTTTCAATGAGCAGTTCTTC
d_gene: TRBD2; j_gene: TRBJ2-2; abundance: -; v_gene: TRBV30; CDR3aa: CAWSGRLAFGELFF; CDR3nt: TGTGCCTGGAGTGGCCGACTAGCGTTCGGGGAGCTGTTTTTT
d_gene: -; j_gene: TRBJ1-2; abundance: -; v_gene: TRBV7-2; CDR3aa: CASSLDSPYGYTF; CDR3nt: TGTGCCAGCAGCTTGGACAGTCCCTATGGCTACACCTTC
d_gene: TRBD1; j_gene: TRBJ2-3; abundance: -; v_gene: TRBV28; CDR3aa: CASSIGGQGSQDTQYF; CDR3nt: TGTGCCAGCAGTATTGGGGGACAGGGGTCCCAGGATACGCAGTATTTT
d_gene: -; j_gene: TRBJ2-3; abundance: few; v_gene: TRBV9; CDR3aa: CASSPQSLRGDTQYF; CDR3nt: TGTGCCAGCAGCCCTCAGAGCTTACGGGGAGATACGCAGTATTTT
d_gene: -; j_gene: TRBJ2-5; abundance: few; v_gene: TRBV7-8; CDR3aa: CASSLAHGETQYF; CDR3nt: TGTGCCAGCAGCTTAGCCCACGGGGAGACCCAGTACTTC
d_gene: -; j_gene: TRBJ1-1; abundance: -; v_gene: TRBV18; CDR3aa: CASSPGSGPTTEAFF; CDR3nt: TGTGCCAGCTCACCAGGCTCGGGCCCGACGACTGAAGCTTTCTTT
d_gene: -; j_gene: TRBJ2-2; abundance: few; v_gene: TRBV7-2; CDR3aa: CASSPGGTGELFF; CDR3nt: TGTGCCAGCAGCCCTGGCGGGACCGGGGAGCTGTTTTTT
d_gene: -; j_gene: TRBJ2-3; abundance: -; v_gene: TRBV7-9; CDR3aa: CASSTTLSTDTQYF; CDR3nt: TGTGCCAGCAGCACGACTCTTAGCACAGATACGCAGTATTTT
d_gene: -; j_gene: TRBJ2-2; abundance: few; v_gene: TRBV27; CDR3aa: CASSFWTPDTGELFF; CDR3nt: TGTGCCAGCAGTTTTTGGACACCTGACACCGGGGAGCTGTTTTTT
d_gene: -; j_gene: TRBJ1-4; abundance: -; v_gene: TRBV6-6; CDR3aa: CASSTDRSNEKLFF; CDR3nt: TGTGCCAGCAGTACGGACCGATCCAATGAAAAACTGTTTTTT
d_gene: -; j_gene: TRBJ2-3; abundance: -; v_gene: TRBV27; CDR3aa: CASSFFGDSRFDTQYF; CDR3nt: TGTGCCAGCAGTTTTTTTGGCGACTCACGGTTCGATACGCAGTATTTT
d_gene: -; j_gene: TRBJ2-7; abundance: -; v_gene: TRBV6-2/TRBV6-3; CDR3aa: CASSYQAWEQYF; CDR3nt: TGTGCCAGCAGTTATCAAGCGTGGGAGCAGTACTTC
d_gene: TRBD2; j_gene: TRBJ2-3; abundance: once; v_gene: TRBV11-3; CDR3aa: CASSPQAGGSLGTQYF; CDR3nt: TGTGCCAGCAGCCCACAAGCGGGAGGAAGTCTAGGTACGCAGTATTTT
d_gene: -; j_gene: TRBJ1-1; abundance: few; v_gene: TRBV7-8; CDR3aa: CASSLSLNTEAFF; CDR3nt: TGTGCCAGCAGCTTATCCTTGAACACTGAAGCTTTCTTT
d_gene: TRBD2; j_gene: TRBJ2-5; abundance: -; v_gene: TRBV6-1; CDR3aa: CASSGDRLAVRETQYF; CDR3nt: TGTGCCAGCAGTGGAGACCGACTAGCGGTACGGGAGACCCAGTACTTC
d_gene: -; j_gene: TRBJ1-2; abundance: -; v_gene: TRBV15; CDR3aa: CATSRGINYGYTF; CDR3nt: TGTGCCACCAGCAGAGGAATAAACTATGGCTACACCTTC